This T cell receptor beta chain was found in a study of blood T cell repertoires in COVID-19. Germline loops: CDR1 ENHRY, CDR2 SYGVKD. V lost 0 bases and J 1 base, leaving 7 bases between the germline ends. This CDR3 region has 15 residues. Clones were sequenced by immunoSEQ multiplex PCR, and TCRdb holds only the in-frame ones, with some missing. The profile shows about 160,000 clones, 80% to 90% of them singletons. This clonotype was sampled from a woman in her 70s with COVID-19, enrolled during active disease. V gene TRBV10-3 combines with J gene TRBJ1-3; no definite D call. Sequencing input: peripheral blood. The CDR3 is CAISESRLSGNTIYF. The CDR3 DNA sequence: TGTGCCATCAGTGAGTCGAGATTGTCTGGAAACACCATATATTTT.